These 18 T cell receptor beta chains share one sample of origin, sequenced in a study of cytotoxic CD8 clonotypes in ibrutinib-treated CLL. Sequencing used immunoSEQ multiplex PCR; TCRdb keeps in-frame clones, though not all of them. This repertoire shows 250,000 to 350,000 clones, more than 70% found once; its top ten account for around 6%. The sequencing used PBMCs, collected at disease progression, from a patient treated with ibrutinib. These receptors all stem from a human donor with chronic lymphocytic leukemia.

This clone has a handful of counts. This chain uses TRBV5-1 with TRBJ2-7; 10 nucleotides align to TRBD2. Losses at the gene ends were 1 base for V and 5 bases for J; bases not matched to a gene: 3. The CDR3 has 14 amino acids. Germline V gives CDR1 SGHRS, CDR2 YFSETQ. DNA of the CDR3: TGCGCCAGCAGCTTGTTCGGGACTAGCGACGAGCAGTACTTC. Residues: CASSLFGTSDEQYF.

This rearrangement joins TRBV9 to TRBJ2-1; D may correspond to TRBD1 or TRBD2 (6 bases each). This CDR3 has 15 residues. Per germline, CDR1 SGDLS and CDR2 YYNGEE. V was pared by 2 bases and J by 5 bases, with 14 bases between. CDR3 loop: CASSVMGGTNNEQFF. The CDR3 DNA sequence: TGTGCCAGCAGCGTTATGGGCGGGACAAACAATGAGCAGTTCTTC.

The genes are TRBV28 and TRBJ2-1, with 7 bases aligning to TRBD1. Unmatched junction bases numbered 8, after V lost 6 bases and J lost 6 bases. The CDR3 has 14 residues. CDR1 and CDR2 (germline): MDHEN, SYDVKM. The CDR3 nucleotides read TGTGCCAGCAGGGGGGACAGTCCATCCAATGAGCAGTTCTTC. Protein: CASRGDSPSNEQFF.

CDR3 residues: CASSFPGSGNEQFF. In DNA, the CDR3 is TGTGCCAGCAGCTTCCCCGGCTCGGGGAATGAGCAGTTCTTC. The chain uses TRBV7-9 and TRBJ2-1; tentative D call: TRBD2 (5 bases). This CDR3 is built from 14 residues. The germline gives CDR1 SEHNR, CDR2 FQNEAQ (reference sequence). Trimming stripped 3 bases from V and 7 bases from J, with 13 bases between.

The J gene is TRBJ2-5, the V gene TRBV6-6; 9 bases are a match to TRBD1. The CDR3 covers 14 residues. V lost 2 bases and J lost 4; bases outside the gene matches: 2. Germline CDR1 reads MNHNY; CDR2 reads SVGAGI (reference sequence). CDR3 in amino acids: CASSYLGQGETQYF. The CDR3 nucleotides read TGTGCCAGCAGTTACCTGGGACAGGGAGAGACCCAGTACTTC.

V and J are TRBV4-1 and TRBJ1-4; no definite D call. Germline V gene data show CDR1 as MGHRA and CDR2 as YSYEKL. Trimming removed 4 bases at V and 3 bases at J, with 12 bases between. This CDR3 spans 15 amino acids. The CDR3 reads CASSLGSHANEKLFF. CDR3 DNA sequence: TGCGCCAGCAGCCTAGGAAGCCATGCTAATGAAAAACTGTTTTTT.

This clone showed up just a few times. The rearrangement joins TRBV5-4 to TRBJ1-1, with TRBD1 identical over 9 bases. With V trimmed by 5 bases and J by 1 base, 9 bases remained unmatched. The CDR3 is 16 amino acids. Germline V gene data show CDR1 as SGHNT and CDR2 as YYREEE (reference sequence). CDR3 nucleotides: TGTGCCAGCAGACCGCGACAGGGGGGTAGGAACACTGAAGCTTTCTTT. As protein: CASRPRQGGRNTEAFF.

The chain has TRBV6-6 and TRBJ2-3; 7 bases fit TRBD2. Germline V lookup: CDR1 MNHNY, CDR2 SVGAGI (reference sequence). This CDR3 has 15 residues. J lost 2 bases, V lost 1 base, and 3 bases had no gene match. The DNA for the CDR3 is TGTGCCAGCAGTTACTTCCAGCGGGACACAGATACGCAGTATTTT. Translating it yields CASSYFQRDTDTQYF.

This clone was seen only once. The V and J genes are TRBV29-1 and TRBJ1-1, with 7 bases matching TRBD1. J was trimmed by 4 bases and V by 6 bases; bases with no gene match: 8. The CDR3 consists of 13 residues. Germline values: CDR1 SQVTM, CDR2 ANQGSEA. The CDR3, as DNA: TGCAGCGTCACCAGGGGGTTCGGCACTGAAGCTTTCTTT. Its translation: CSVTRGFGTEAFF.

The chain recombines TRBV9 with TRBJ2-5; D gene ambiguous. The CDR3 sequence is 12 residues long. Germline values: CDR1 SGDLS, CDR2 YYNGEE. V gave up 2 bases and J gave up 4 bases, with 6 bases separating them. The CDR3 is CASSVLGETQYF. The CDR3 bases are TGTGCCAGCAGCGTTCTGGGAGAGACCCAGTACTTC.

J is TRBJ2-7 and V is TRBV2; D is perhaps TRBD2 (6 bases). The germline V and J ends were trimmed by 5 bases and 3 bases, with 11 bases remaining between them. CDR1 is SNHLY, CDR2 FYNNEI, per germline. This CDR3 has 13 residues. The CDR3 sequence: CASSLGTDYEQYF. The CDR3 DNA follows: TGTGCCAGCAGTCTCGGGACTGACTACGAGCAGTACTTC.

As to this clone: The limits of the CDR3 on the DNA are not certain, so only TCRdb's listed CDR3 is given. The chain combines TRBV29-1 with TRBJ1-5. Germline lookup yields CDR1 SQVTM and CDR2 ANQGSEA. The CDR3 contains 11 residues when both ends are counted. CDR3 sequence reads: CSVGIGTERHF.

V and J are TRBV5-1 and TRBJ2-1; no definite D call. Trimming removed 0 bases at V and 3 bases at J, with 10 bases between. CDR3 length equals 15 residues. The V gene's germline CDR1 is SGHRS and CDR2 YFSETQ. The CDR3, as DNA: TGCGCCAGCAGCTTGGCCGCAGTACACTACAATGAGCAGTTCTTC. This codes for CASSLAAVHYNEQFF. Complete variable domain (other parts from reference TRBV5-1 and TRBJ2-1): KAGVTQTPRYLIKTRGQQVTLSCSPISGHRSVSWYQQTPGQGLQFLFEYFSETQRNKGNFPGRFSGRQFSNSRSEMNVSTLELGDSALYLCASSLAAVHYNEQFFGPGTRLTVL.

J is TRBJ1-2 and V is TRBV19; D remains unclear. V shed 6 bases and J shed 6 bases, with 14 bases lying between them. Germline lookup yields CDR1 LNHDA and CDR2 SQIVND (reference sequence). The CDR3 has 13 residues. The CDR3 nucleotides are TGTGCCAGTAGCGAAAACGGAGCGAATGGCTACACCTTC. The encoded protein is CASSENGANGYTF.

This sequence joins TRBV5-1 and TRBJ2-7; D call uncertain. The CDR3 is made up of 13 amino acids. Deletions cut 1 base from V and 3 bases from J, with 8 bases between. Germline V gene sequence: CDR1 SGHRS, CDR2 YFSETQ. CDR3 sequence reads: CASSLSLDYEQYF. The CDR3 DNA reads as TGCGCCAGCAGCTTGTCCCTGGACTACGAGCAGTACTTC. The full variable domain, rest sourced from reference TRBV5-1 and TRBJ2-7, is KAGVTQTPRYLIKTRGQQVTLSCSPISGHRSVSWYQQTPGQGLQFLFEYFSETQRNKGNFPGRFSGRQFSNSRSEMNVSTLELGDSALYLCASSLSLDYEQYFGPGTRLTVT.

V gene TRBV6-6 combines with J gene TRBJ1-5, with D unclear. V dropped 1 base and J dropped 0 bases, with 7 bases sitting between them. Germline-derived CDR1 and CDR2 are MNHNY and SVGAGI (reference sequence). This CDR3 has 15 residues. The CDR3 is CASSYWRDSNQPQHF. As DNA, the CDR3 is TGTGCCAGCAGTTACTGGAGGGATAGCAATCAGCCCCAGCATTTT.

The genes are TRBV9 and TRBJ2-1; unclear D gene. V was clipped by 1 base and J by 1 base, with 9 bases between them. Germline V CDR1 and CDR2: SGDLS, YYNGEE. The CDR3 length is 15 residues. CDR3 nucleotides: TGTGCCAGCAGCGTACGTTCGGGTTCCTACAATGAGCAGTTCTTC. It codes for CASSVRSGSYNEQFF. Full variable domain (missing parts from reference TRBV9 and TRBJ2-1): DSGVTQTPKHLITATGQRVTLRCSPRSGDLSVYWYQQSLDQGLQFLIQYYNGEERAKGNILERFSAQQFPDLHSELNLSSLELGDSALYFCASSVRSGSYNEQFFGPGTRLTVL.

The chain recombines TRBV11-2 with TRBJ2-5; D possibly corresponds to TRBD2 (6 bases). V was shortened by 3 bases and J by 4 bases, with 15 bases between the two germline ends. The CDR3 contains 15 residues. Germline lookup yields CDR1 SGHAT and CDR2 FQNNGV. CDR3 residues: CASSFSSGSRETQYF. The CDR3 DNA follows: TGTGCCAGCAGCTTTTCGTCCGGGAGTCGAGAGACCCAGTACTTC.